This T cell receptor beta chain was identified in a study of shared clonotypes between healthy human individuals. The CDR3 has 13 amino acids. The germline CDR1 and CDR2 sequences are SQVTM and ANQGSEA. The V segment lost 6 bases and the J segment 0 bases; nucleotides outside the gene matches: 3. Terminally differentiated effector memory CD45RA+ cells were excluded by CCR7 positive selection of CD45RO-negative cells. Only in-frame clones appear in the TCRdb table, and some are missing; sequencing was by immunoSEQ multiplex PCR. The data contain hundreds of thousands of clones, roughly 98% of them singletons.

The chain links TRBV29-1 to TRBJ2-7; TRBD1 matches at 9 bases. Source material: naive CD8+ T cells sorted from blood. This TCR came from a young man in good health. This CDR3 is CSVGTGNSYEQYF. In DNA form, the CDR3 reads TGCAGCGTCGGGACAGGGAACTCCTACGAGCAGTACTTC.